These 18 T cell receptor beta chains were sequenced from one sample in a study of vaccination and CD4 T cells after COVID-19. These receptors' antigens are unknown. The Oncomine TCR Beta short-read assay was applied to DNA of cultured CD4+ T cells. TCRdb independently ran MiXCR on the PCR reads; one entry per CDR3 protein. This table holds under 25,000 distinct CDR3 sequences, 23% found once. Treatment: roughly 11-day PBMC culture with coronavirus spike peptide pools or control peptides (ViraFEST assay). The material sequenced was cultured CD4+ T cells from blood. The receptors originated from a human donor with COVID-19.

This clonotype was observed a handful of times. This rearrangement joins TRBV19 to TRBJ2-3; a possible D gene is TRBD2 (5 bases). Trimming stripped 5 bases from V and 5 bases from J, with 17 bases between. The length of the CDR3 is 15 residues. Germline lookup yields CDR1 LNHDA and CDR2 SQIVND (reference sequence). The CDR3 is CASSPSGYKRDTQYF. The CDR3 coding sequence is TGTGCCAGTAGTCCCAGCGGCTACAAGAGAGATACGCAGTATTTT.

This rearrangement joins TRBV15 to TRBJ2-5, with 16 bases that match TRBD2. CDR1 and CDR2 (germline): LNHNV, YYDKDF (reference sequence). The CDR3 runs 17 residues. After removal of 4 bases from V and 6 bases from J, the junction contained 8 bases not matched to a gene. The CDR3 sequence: CATSTGTSGGAVKTQYF. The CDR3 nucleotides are TGTGCCACCAGCACTGGGACTAGCGGGGGGGCTGTAAAGACCCAGTACTTC.

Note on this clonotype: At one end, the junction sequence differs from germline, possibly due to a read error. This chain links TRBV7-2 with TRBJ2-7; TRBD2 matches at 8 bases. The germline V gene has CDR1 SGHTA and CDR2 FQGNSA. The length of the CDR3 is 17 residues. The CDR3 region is CAGSLVGGGPSSYEQYF. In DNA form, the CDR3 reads TGTGCCGGCAGCTTAGTCGGGGGGGGCCCCAGCTCCTACGAGCAGTACTTC.

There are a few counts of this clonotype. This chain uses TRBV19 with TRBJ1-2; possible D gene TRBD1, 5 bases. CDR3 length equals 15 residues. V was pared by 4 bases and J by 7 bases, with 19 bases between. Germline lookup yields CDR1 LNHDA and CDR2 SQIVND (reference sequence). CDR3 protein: CASSTTLGELGGYTF. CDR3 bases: TGTGCCAGTAGTACCACCTTGGGGGAGCTAGGTGGCTACACCTTC.

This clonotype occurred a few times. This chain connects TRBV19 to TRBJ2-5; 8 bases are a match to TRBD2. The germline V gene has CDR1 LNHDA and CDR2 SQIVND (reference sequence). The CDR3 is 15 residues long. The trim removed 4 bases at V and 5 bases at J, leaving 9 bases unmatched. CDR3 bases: TGTGCCAGTAGTACCGTAGCGGGGATGGGGGAGACCCAGTACTTC. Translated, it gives CASSTVAGMGETQYF.

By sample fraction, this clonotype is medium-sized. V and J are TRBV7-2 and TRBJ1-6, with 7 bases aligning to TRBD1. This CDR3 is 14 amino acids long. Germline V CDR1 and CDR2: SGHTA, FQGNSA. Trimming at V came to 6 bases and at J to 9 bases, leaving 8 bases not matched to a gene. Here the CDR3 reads CASSPDRAGSPLHF. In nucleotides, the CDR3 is TGTGCCAGCAGTCCCGACAGGGCCGGTTCACCCCTCCACTTT.

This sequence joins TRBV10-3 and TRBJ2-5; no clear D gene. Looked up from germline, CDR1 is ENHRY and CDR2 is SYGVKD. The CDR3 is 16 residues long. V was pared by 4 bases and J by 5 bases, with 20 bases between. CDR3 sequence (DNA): TGTGCCATCAGTGCGATCCGGGCGGAAAGCCAGGAGACCCAGTACTTC. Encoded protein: CAISAIRAESQETQYF.

The CDR3 DNA sequence: TGTGCCAGCAGCACTTACGGGACAGGGAACTATGGCTACACCTTC. Protein sequence: CASSTYGTGNYGYTF. The J gene is TRBJ1-2, the V gene TRBV28; 9 bases line up with TRBD1. The CDR3 consists of 15 residues. In germline, CDR1 is MDHEN, CDR2 SYDVKM. Losses at the gene ends were 6 bases for V and 2 bases for J; bases not matched to a gene: 7.

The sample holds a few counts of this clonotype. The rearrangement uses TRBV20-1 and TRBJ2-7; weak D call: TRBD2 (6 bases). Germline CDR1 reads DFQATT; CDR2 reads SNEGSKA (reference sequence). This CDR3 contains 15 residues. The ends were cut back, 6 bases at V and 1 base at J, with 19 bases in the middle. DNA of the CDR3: TGCAGTGCGTGGGGCGGGACGGAATCGTCCTACGAGCAGTACTTC. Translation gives CSAWGGTESSYEQYF.

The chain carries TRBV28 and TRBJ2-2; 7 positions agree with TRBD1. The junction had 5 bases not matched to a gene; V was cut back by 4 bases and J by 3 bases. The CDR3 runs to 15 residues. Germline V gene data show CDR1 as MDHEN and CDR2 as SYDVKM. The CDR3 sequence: CASSSADRDTGELFF. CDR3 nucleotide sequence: TGTGCCAGCAGTTCAGCCGACAGGGACACCGGGGAGCTGTTTTTT. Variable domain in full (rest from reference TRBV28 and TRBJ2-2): DVKVTQSSRYLVKRTGEKVFLECVQDMDHENMFWYRQDPGLGLRLIYFSYDVKMKEKGDIPEGYSVSREKKERFSLILESASTNQTSMYLCASSSADRDTGELFFGEGSRLTVL.

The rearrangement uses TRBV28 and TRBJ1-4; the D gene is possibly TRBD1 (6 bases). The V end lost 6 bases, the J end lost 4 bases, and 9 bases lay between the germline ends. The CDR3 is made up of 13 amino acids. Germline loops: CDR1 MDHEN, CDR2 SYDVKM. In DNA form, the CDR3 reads TGTGCCAGCAGGACAGGCAGTAATGAAAAACTGTTTTTT. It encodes CASRTGSNEKLFF.

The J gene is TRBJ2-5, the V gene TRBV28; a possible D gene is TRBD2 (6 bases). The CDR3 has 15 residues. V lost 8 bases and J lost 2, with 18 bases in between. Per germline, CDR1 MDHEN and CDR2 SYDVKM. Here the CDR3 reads CASGGFGRIQETQYF. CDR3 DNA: TGTGCCAGCGGGGGGTTTGGGAGAATTCAAGAGACCCAGTACTTC. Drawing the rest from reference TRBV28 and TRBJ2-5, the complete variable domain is DVKVTQSSRYLVKRTGEKVFLECVQDMDHENMFWYRQDPGLGLRLIYFSYDVKMKEKGDIPEGYSVSREKKERFSLILESASTNQTSMYLCASGGFGRIQETQYFGPGTRLLVL.

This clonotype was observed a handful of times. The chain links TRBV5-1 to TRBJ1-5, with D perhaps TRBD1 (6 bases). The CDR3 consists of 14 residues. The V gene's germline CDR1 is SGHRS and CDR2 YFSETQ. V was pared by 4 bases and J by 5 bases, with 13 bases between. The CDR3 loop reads CASSPQGSDQPQHF. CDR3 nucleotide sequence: TGCGCCAGCAGCCCACAGGGTTCCGATCAGCCCCAGCATTTT.

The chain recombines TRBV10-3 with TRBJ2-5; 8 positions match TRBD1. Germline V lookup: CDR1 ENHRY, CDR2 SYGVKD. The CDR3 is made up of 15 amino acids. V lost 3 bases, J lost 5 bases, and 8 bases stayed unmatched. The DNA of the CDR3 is TGTGCCATCAGTGAAGGAACGGGACAGGTTGAGACCCAGTACTTC. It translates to CAISEGTGQVETQYF.

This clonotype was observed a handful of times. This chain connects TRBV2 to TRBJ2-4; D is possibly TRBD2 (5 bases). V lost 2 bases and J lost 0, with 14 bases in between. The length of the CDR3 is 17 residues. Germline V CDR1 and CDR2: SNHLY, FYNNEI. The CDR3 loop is CASSETGVTIAKNIQYF. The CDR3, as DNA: TGTGCCAGCAGTGAAACTGGGGTGACTATAGCCAAAAACATTCAGTACTTC.

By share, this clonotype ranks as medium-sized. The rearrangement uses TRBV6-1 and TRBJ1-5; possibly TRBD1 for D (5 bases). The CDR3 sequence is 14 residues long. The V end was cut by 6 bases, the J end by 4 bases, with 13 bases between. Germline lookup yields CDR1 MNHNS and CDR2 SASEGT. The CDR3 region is CASRGEGSNQPQHF. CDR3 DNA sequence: TGTGCCAGCAGGGGGGAGGGCAGTAATCAGCCCCAGCATTTT.

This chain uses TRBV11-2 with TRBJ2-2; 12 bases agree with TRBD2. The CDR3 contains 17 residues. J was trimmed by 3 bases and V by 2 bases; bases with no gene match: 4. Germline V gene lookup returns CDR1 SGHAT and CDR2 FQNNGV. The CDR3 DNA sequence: TGTGCCAGCAGCTTAACTAGCGGGGGGTCGGACACCGGGGAGCTGTTTTTT. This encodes CASSLTSGGSDTGELFF.

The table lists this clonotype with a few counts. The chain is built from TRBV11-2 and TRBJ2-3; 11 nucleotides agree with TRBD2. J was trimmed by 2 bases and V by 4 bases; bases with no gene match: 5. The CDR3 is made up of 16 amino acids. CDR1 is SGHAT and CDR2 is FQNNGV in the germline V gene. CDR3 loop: CASSSLAGGNTDTQYF. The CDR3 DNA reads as TGTGCCAGCAGCTCCCTAGCGGGGGGAAACACAGATACGCAGTATTTT.